Shown below are 25 T cell receptor beta chains from a single sample sequenced in a study of technical replicates of blood from several donors. The protocol was immunoSEQ multiplex PCR, while the TCRdb copy is restricted to in-frame clones and leaves out a portion. The sample yields 80,000 to 100,000 clones, nearly 97% seen once. Sequenced input: T cells isolated from PBMCs. The receptors shown here come from a human donor in good health.

This chain joins TRBV28 and TRBJ2-2; D may be TRBD1 (5 bases). This CDR3 has 17 residues. Germline V gene sequence: CDR1 MDHEN, CDR2 SYDVKM. V lost 3 bases and J 5 bases, leaving 19 bases between the germline ends. CDR3 sequence: CASSFGKKKGKTGELFF. The CDR3 DNA follows: TGTGCCAGCAGTTTTGGGAAGAAAAAGGGGAAAACCGGGGAGCTGTTTTTT.

The count of this clone is one. The chain has TRBV5-1 and TRBJ1-1; D gene unclear. Trimming took off 0 bases at V and 4 bases at J, with 31 bases between the two ends. Germline V CDR1 and CDR2: SGHRS, YFSETQ. The CDR3 runs to 21 residues. This CDR3 is CASSLEGPDASFISGVTEAFF. The CDR3 DNA follows: TGCGCCAGCAGCTTGGAGGGCCCGGACGCTAGCTTTATATCCGGGGTCACTGAAGCTTTCTTT.

This chain uses TRBV4-2 with TRBJ2-1; a weak D match, TRBD2 (5 bases). Trimming cost V 0 bases and J 12 bases, with 15 bases left between them. The CDR3 contains 14 residues. Germline values: CDR1 LGHNA, CDR2 YNFKEQ. The CDR3: CASSQDIGSRGQFF. CDR3 bases: TGTGCCAGCAGCCAAGATATTGGTAGCCGGGGGCAGTTCTTC.

The genes are TRBV27 and TRBJ2-1; D not resolved. Trimming took off 2 bases at V and 2 bases at J, with 10 bases between the two ends. This CDR3 has 15 residues. CDR1 and CDR2 (germline): MNHEY, SMNVEV (reference sequence). CDR3 in amino acids: CASSLIQEAYNEQFF. The CDR3 DNA follows: TGTGCCAGCAGTTTAATCCAGGAAGCCTACAATGAGCAGTTCTTC.

The chain combines TRBV6-5 with TRBJ2-7; 9 bases line up with TRBD2. Germline CDR1 is MNHEY and CDR2 is SVGAGI. V shed 2 bases, J shed 4 bases, and the junction held 3 bases outside the gene matches. The CDR3 extends over 14 amino acids. CDR3 loop: CASSYLAGNYEQYF. Here the CDR3 DNA reads TGTGCCAGCAGTTACCTAGCGGGGAATTACGAGCAGTACTTC.

The V call is TRBV11-2, the J call TRBJ1-3, with D unclear. The germline gives CDR1 SGHAT, CDR2 FQNNGV. V lost 1 base to trimming and J lost 11 bases, with 9 bases between them. The CDR3 totals 12 residues. CDR3 coding DNA: TGTGCCAGCAGCTTAGTGGCAGGCGCCATATATTTT. This gives the protein CASSLVAGAIYF.

The chain uses TRBV4-1 and TRBJ2-7; 7 bases are a match to TRBD2. Germline assignment: CDR1 MGHRA and CDR2 YSYEKL. J was trimmed by 2 bases and V by 3 bases; bases with no gene match: 7. The CDR3 length is 15 residues. CDR3 in DNA: TGCGCCAGCAGCCAGGGGAGCGGGGCCCCCTACGAGCAGTACTTC. Protein: CASSQGSGAPYEQYF.

This clone appeared a single time. The rearrangement links TRBV27 to TRBJ1-4, with D perhaps matching TRBD1 (5 bases). Trimming left V 4 bases short and J 0 bases short, with 9 bases between. Germline loops: CDR1 MNHEY, CDR2 SMNVEV (reference sequence). The CDR3 contains 15 residues. The CDR3: CASSYDRTTNEKLFF. The DNA for the CDR3 is TGTGCCAGCAGTTATGACAGAACAACTAATGAAAAACTGTTTTTT.

This chain links TRBV7-2 with TRBJ2-5; 8 bases are a match to TRBD2. This CDR3 has 15 residues. Germline values: CDR1 SGHTA, CDR2 FQGNSA. The ends lost 1 base at V and 1 base at J; junction bases unmatched: 2. CDR3 amino acids: CASSLGAGGQETQYF. CDR3 coding DNA: TGTGCCAGCAGCTTAGGGGCGGGGGGCCAAGAGACCCAGTACTTC.

J is TRBJ1-1 and V is TRBV19; D is perhaps TRBD1 (6 bases). The V end was cut by 8 bases, the J end by 2 bases, with 9 bases between. The germline gives CDR1 LNHDA, CDR2 SQIVND (reference sequence). This CDR3 spans 12 amino acids. The DNA of the CDR3 is TGTGCCAGTGGACAGATCAACACTGAAGCTTTCTTT. Protein sequence: CASGQINTEAFF.

The chain joins TRBV10-1 to TRBJ2-4; 9 bases agree with TRBD1. Losses at the gene ends were 3 bases for V and 3 bases for J; bases not matched to a gene: 9. The CDR3 has 17 residues. Germline assignment: CDR1 WNHNN and CDR2 SYGVQD (reference sequence). Here the CDR3 reads CASSDHGTGNFKNIQYF. CDR3 DNA: TGCGCCAGCAGTGACCATGGGACAGGGAATTTCAAAAACATTCAGTACTTC.

The chain uses TRBV18 and TRBJ2-3; 7 bases align to TRBD2. CDR1 and CDR2 (germline): KGHSH, LQKENI. The CDR3 length is 17 residues. The junction had 9 bases not matched to a gene; V was cut back by 3 bases and J by 0 bases. The CDR3 loop is CASSPFEAGRSTDTQYF. The CDR3 coding sequence is TGTGCCAGCTCACCGTTCGAAGCGGGAAGGAGCACAGATACGCAGTATTTT.

The chain employs TRBV6-5 and TRBJ1-4, with 7 bases aligning to TRBD1. Germline trimming cut 2 bases from V and 8 bases from J; bases unmatched to any gene: 8. The CDR3 totals 15 residues. CDR1 is MNHEY, CDR2 SVGAGI, per germline. The CDR3: CASSYRTGVSEKLFF. The CDR3 nucleotides are TGTGCCAGCAGTTACCGAACAGGGGTTTCGGAAAAACTGTTTTTT.

The V gene is TRBV28, the J gene TRBJ1-1; D perhaps matches TRBD1 (5 bases). Trimming removed 6 bases from V and 1 base from J, with 18 bases in between. CDR3 length equals 16 residues. The germline V gene has CDR1 MDHEN and CDR2 SYDVKM. As DNA, the CDR3 is TGTGCCAGCAGCGGCTATTTTGGGGCGCAGAACACTGAAGCTTTCTTT. Its translation is CASSGYFGAQNTEAFF.

The chain is built from TRBV5-4 and TRBJ2-1; tentative D call: TRBD2 (6 bases). The germline V gene has CDR1 SGHNT and CDR2 YYREEE (reference sequence). V was trimmed by 4 bases and J by 4 bases, leaving 12 bases between them. CDR3 size: 14 residues. Written as DNA, the CDR3 is TGTGCCAGCAGCCCCGGGACTGGTTACAATGAGCAGTTCTTC. It is translated as CASSPGTGYNEQFF.

The V and J genes are TRBV30 and TRBJ2-3; D is perhaps TRBD1 (6 bases). V lost 2 bases, J lost 10 bases, and 25 bases lay in between. The CDR3 has 16 amino acids. The germline CDR1 and CDR2 sequences are GTSNPN and SVGIG (reference sequence). Written as DNA, the CDR3 is TGTGCCTGGAGTCCCAGGGGTTGGAACACAGATAGTCCGCAGTATTTT. Translation gives CAWSPRGWNTDSPQYF.

The V and J genes are TRBV14 and TRBJ2-7; D gene unclear. V gave up 1 base and J gave up 6 bases, with 7 bases separating them. The CDR3 sequence is 12 residues long. Germline CDR1 is SGHDN and CDR2 is FVKESK. CDR3 nucleotide sequence: TGTGCCAGCAGCCAAGGAAACATCGAGCAGTACTTC. It is translated as CASSQGNIEQYF.

The V gene is TRBV7-8, the J gene TRBJ2-7; TRBD1 matches at 9 bases. This CDR3 has 14 residues. The trim removed 5 bases at V and 4 bases at J, leaving 6 bases unmatched. CDR1 is SGHVS, CDR2 FQNEAQ, per germline. The CDR3 protein is CASSHRDRAYEQYF. DNA of the CDR3: TGTGCCAGCAGCCACCGGGACAGGGCGTACGAGCAGTACTTC. The complete variable domain, with remaining parts taken from reference TRBV7-8 and TRBJ2-7, reads GAGVSQSPRYKVAKRGQDVALRCDPISGHVSLFWYQQALGQGPEFLTYFQNEAQLDKSGLPSDRFFAERPEGSVSTLKIQRTQQEDSAVYLCASSHRDRAYEQYFGPGTRLTVT.

This clone has a handful of counts. The J gene is TRBJ1-5, the V gene TRBV19; D perhaps matches TRBD1 (6 bases). Per the germline V gene, CDR1 is LNHDA and CDR2 is SQIVND (reference sequence). Trimming left V 4 bases short and J 7 bases short, with 11 bases between. The CDR3 has 13 amino acids. Here the CDR3 DNA reads TGTGCCAGTAGTAAACAGGGTAACCAGCCCCAGCATTTT. It encodes CASSKQGNQPQHF.

The CDR3: CASSFDPPDSEDSGNTIYF. The CDR3 region has the DNA TGTGCCAGCAGTTTCGACCCACCAGACAGCGAAGACTCTGGAAACACCATATATTTT. This chain connects TRBV28 to TRBJ1-3, with D maybe TRBD1 (5 bases). V was trimmed by 3 bases and J by 0 bases, leaving 21 bases between them. CDR3 length: 19 amino acids. From germline, CDR1 is MDHEN and CDR2 SYDVKM.

Comments on this clone: The junction shows a germline mismatch at one end, possibly a read error. This chain connects TRBV7-2 to TRBJ1-6; TRBD1 aligns across 11 bases. This CDR3 comprises 15 residues. Germline CDR1 and CDR2: SGHTA and FQGNSA. The CDR3, as DNA: TGCGCCAGCAGCCTTGGACAGGGGGCATGGTCACCCCTCCACTTT. Translating it yields CASSLGQGAWSPLHF.

The rearrangement uses TRBV11-3 and TRBJ2-5; TRBD2 is a possible D gene (7 bases). This CDR3 has 18 amino acids. In germline, CDR1 is SGHNT, CDR2 YENEEA. Trimming removed 5 bases from V and 4 bases from J, with 26 bases in between. This CDR3 is CASSPYVGGPLQRETQYF. CDR3 in DNA: TGTGCCAGCAGCCCTTATGTGGGGGGGCCTCTTCAACGAGAGACCCAGTACTTC.

The chain is built from TRBV5-4 and TRBJ2-5, with 7 positions matching TRBD2. The length of the CDR3 is 15 residues. CDR1 is SGHNT and CDR2 is YYREEE in the germline V gene (reference sequence). The ends lost 0 bases at V and 4 bases at J; junction bases unmatched: 6. The DNA of the CDR3 is TGTGCCAGCAGCTTGGCGGGGGAGGGTAGAGAGACCCAGTACTTC. It yields the protein CASSLAGEGRETQYF.

This sequence joins TRBV28 and TRBJ1-2; no clear D. The CDR3 runs to 14 residues. Trimming pared 5 bases from V and 1 base from J, leaving 11 bases between. CDR1 and CDR2 from the germline V gene are MDHEN and SYDVKM. In DNA form, the CDR3 reads TGTGCCAGCAGTGGGAGCATAGGTAACTATGGCTACACCTTC. It yields the protein CASSGSIGNYGYTF.

This chain links TRBV6-1 with TRBJ1-1; 9 nucleotides line up with TRBD1. The junction had 2 bases not matched to a gene; V was cut back by 5 bases and J by 4 bases. The germline V gene has CDR1 MNHNS and CDR2 SASEGT. The CDR3 length is 13 residues. The CDR3 region has the DNA TGTGCCAGCAGTAAGGACAGGGGCACTGAAGCTTTCTTT. Translation gives CASSKDRGTEAFF.